Following are 17 T cell receptor beta chains from one sample sequenced in a study of T cells expressing NK-cell markers. Reanalyzing the 5' RACE reads, TCRdb keeps one entry per CDR3 protein, without DNA. The listing contains 350,000 to 450,000 distinct CDR3 sequences. The source material was blood T cells: a sorted CD56 or NKG2C T cell subset, CD4+ or CD8+ T cells, or bulk PBMC T cells (not recorded which). Receptors originate from a man aged 18 to 69 in good health.

The rearrangement uses TRBV7-2 and TRBJ2-3; TCRdb's D call of TRBD1 is untestable without DNA. In germline, CDR1 is SGHTA, CDR2 FQGNSA. The CDR3 consists of 17 residues. CDR3 loop: CASSSLISGGRSDTQYF.

The chain links TRBV6-1 to TRBJ2-3; the TCRdb call, TRBD2, lacks DNA for checking. This CDR3 contains 14 residues. Germline V gene lookup returns CDR1 MNHNS and CDR2 SASEGT. The CDR3 spells CATASGGLLDTQYF.

The chain uses TRBV12-3 or TRBV12-4 and TRBJ2-3. CDR3 length: 12 amino acids. The CDR3 reads CACGRSADTQYF.

The chain joins TRBV7-9 to TRBJ2-7; TCRdb names TRBD1, which stays unverified in the absence of DNA. This CDR3 region has 14 residues. From germline, CDR1 is SEHNR and CDR2 FQNEAQ (reference sequence). Here the CDR3 reads CASSPGTGGAVQYF.

V and J are TRBV30 and TRBJ1-1; TCRdb reports TRBD1, a call that lacks DNA to check it against. Germline CDR1 and CDR2: GTSNPN and SVGIG (reference sequence). The CDR3 consists of 16 residues. This CDR3 is CAWTPRDRGPNTEAFF.

CDR3 amino acids: CASSSPQEHRELFF. This chain uses TRBV7-2 with TRBJ2-2. Germline V gene sequence: CDR1 SGHTA, CDR2 FQGNSA. The CDR3 sequence is 14 residues long.

CDR3 in amino acids: CASSLASASGVRETQYF. The chain is built from TRBV5-1 and TRBJ2-5; TCRdb's assignment of TRBD2 cannot be checked, as there is no DNA. The CDR3 has 17 residues. CDR1 and CDR2 (germline): SGHRS, YFSETQ.

The chain couples TRBV19 to TRBJ2-1; no DNA is available, so the TRBD1 call from TCRdb remains unchecked. CDR3 size: 15 residues. Germline CDR1 reads LNHDA; CDR2 reads SQIVND (reference sequence). The CDR3 sequence: CASSTRTGWGNEQFF.

V gene TRBV4-2 combines with J gene TRBJ1-2; absent DNA, TCRdb's TRBD1 call cannot be checked. This CDR3 has 14 amino acids. The germline gives CDR1 LGHNA, CDR2 YNFKEQ. The CDR3 protein is CASSQDKRGRGYTF.

The V gene is TRBV6-1, the J gene TRBJ1-5; the TCRdb D gene call, TRBD1, has no DNA to confirm it. CDR1 and CDR2 from the germline V gene are MNHNS and SASEGT. CDR3 length: 15 amino acids. The CDR3 reads CASSESRAQSQPQHF.

The chain uses TRBV24-1 and TRBJ2-2; TCRdb outputs TRBD2, but without DNA this stays unchecked. Germline V gives CDR1 KGHDR, CDR2 SFDVKD. This CDR3 has 16 amino acids. This CDR3 is CATSDISGGDTGELFF.

This chain connects TRBV19 to TRBJ1-6; TCRdb designates TRBD1, a call that cannot be tested without DNA. The CDR3 is made up of 13 amino acids. Germline lookup yields CDR1 LNHDA and CDR2 SQIVND (reference sequence). The CDR3: CASSGTLYSPLHF.

The J gene is TRBJ1-6, the V gene TRBV7-9; lacking DNA, the TRBD1 call made by TCRdb goes unchecked. The CDR3 spans 15 residues. CDR1 is SEHNR, CDR2 FQNEAQ, per germline (reference sequence). CDR3 protein: CASSPTGLGNSPLHF.

This chain uses TRBV7-2 with TRBJ2-7; the D gene TCRdb calls, TRBD1, cannot be checked with no DNA. CDR3 length equals 14 residues. Germline CDR1 is SGHTA and CDR2 is FQGNSA. The CDR3 is CASSRGRSSYEQYF.

The chain links TRBV20-1 to TRBJ2-7; TCRdb designates TRBD1, a call that cannot be tested without DNA. Germline-derived CDR1 and CDR2 are DFQATT and SNEGSKA (reference sequence). The CDR3 is 16 amino acids. CDR3 region: CSASKGRLTHFYEQYF.

The V call is TRBV5-1, the J call TRBJ2-1; TCRdb calls TRBD2, which cannot be checked without DNA. CDR1 and CDR2 (germline): SGHRS, YFSETQ. CDR3 length: 16 amino acids. The CDR3 spells CASSLLAGGASNEQFF.

The rearrangement uses TRBV11-2 and TRBJ2-5; checking the TCRdb D call of TRBD1 is not possible without DNA. Germline V gives CDR1 SGHAT, CDR2 FQNNGV. This CDR3 has 14 residues. The CDR3 region is CASSPARGWETQYF.